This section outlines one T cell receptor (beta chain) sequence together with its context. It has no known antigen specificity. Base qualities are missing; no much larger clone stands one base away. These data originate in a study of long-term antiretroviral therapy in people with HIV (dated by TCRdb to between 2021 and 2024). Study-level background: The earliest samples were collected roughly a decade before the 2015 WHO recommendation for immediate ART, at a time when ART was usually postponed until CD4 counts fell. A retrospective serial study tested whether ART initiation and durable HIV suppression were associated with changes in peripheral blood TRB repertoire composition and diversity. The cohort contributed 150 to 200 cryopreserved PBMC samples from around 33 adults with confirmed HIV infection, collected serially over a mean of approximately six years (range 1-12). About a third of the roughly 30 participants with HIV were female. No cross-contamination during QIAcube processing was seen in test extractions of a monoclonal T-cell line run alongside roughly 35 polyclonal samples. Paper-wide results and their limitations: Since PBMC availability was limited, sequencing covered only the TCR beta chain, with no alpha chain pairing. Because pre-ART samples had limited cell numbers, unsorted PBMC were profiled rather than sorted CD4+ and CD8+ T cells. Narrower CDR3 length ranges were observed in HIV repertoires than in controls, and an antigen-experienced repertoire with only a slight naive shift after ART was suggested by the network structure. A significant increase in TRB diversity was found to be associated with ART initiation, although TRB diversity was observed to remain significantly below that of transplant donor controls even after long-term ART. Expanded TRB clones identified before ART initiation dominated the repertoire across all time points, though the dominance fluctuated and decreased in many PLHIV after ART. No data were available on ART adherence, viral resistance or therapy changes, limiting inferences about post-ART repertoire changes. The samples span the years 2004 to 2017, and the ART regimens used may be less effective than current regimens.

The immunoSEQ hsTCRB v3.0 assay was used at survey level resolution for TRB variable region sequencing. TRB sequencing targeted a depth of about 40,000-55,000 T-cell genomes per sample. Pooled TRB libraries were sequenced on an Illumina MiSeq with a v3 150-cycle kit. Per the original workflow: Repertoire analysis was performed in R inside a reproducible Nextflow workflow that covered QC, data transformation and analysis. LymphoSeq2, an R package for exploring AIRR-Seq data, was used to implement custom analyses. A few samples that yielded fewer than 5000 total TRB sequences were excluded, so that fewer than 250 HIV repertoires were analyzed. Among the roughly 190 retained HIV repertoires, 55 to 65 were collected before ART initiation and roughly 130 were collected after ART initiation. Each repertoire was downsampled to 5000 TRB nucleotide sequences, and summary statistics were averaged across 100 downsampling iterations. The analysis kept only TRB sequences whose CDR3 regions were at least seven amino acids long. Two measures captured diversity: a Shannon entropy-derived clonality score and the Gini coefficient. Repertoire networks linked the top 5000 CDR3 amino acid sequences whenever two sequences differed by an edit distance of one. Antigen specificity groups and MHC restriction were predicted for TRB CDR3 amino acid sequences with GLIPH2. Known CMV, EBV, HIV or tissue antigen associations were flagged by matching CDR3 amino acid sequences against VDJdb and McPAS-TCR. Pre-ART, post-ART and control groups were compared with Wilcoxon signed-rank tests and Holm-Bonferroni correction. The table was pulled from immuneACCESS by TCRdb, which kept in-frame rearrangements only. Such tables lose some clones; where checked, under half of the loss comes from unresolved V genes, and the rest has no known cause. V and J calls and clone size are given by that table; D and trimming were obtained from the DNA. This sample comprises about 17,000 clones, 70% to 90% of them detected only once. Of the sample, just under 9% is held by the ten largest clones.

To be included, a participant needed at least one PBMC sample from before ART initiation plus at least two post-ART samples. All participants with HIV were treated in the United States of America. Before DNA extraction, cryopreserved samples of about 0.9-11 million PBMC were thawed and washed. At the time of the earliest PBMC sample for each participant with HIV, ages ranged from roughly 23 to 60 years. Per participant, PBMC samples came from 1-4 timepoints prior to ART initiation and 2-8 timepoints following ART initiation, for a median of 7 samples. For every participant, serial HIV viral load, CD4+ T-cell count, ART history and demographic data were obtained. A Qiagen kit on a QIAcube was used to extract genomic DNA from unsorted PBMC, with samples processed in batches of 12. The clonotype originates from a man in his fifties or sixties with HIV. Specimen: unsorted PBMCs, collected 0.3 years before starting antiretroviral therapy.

The CDR3 protein is CASSPGTGGSTEAFF. The nucleotide sequence reads as follows: TGTGCCAGCAGCCCGGGGACAGGGGGATCCACTGAAGCTTTCTTT. The chain is made from TRBV6-6 and TRBJ1-1; 11 bases in between match TRBD1. CDR1 and CDR2 (MNHNY, SVGAGI) derive from the germline V gene (reference sequence). There are 15 amino acids in the CDR3, from cysteine to phenylalanine inclusive. Only CDR3 DNA remains: 45 bases, in frame from the first base. For this chain, trimming is 6 bases at the V end and 4 bases at the J end, and the number of junction bases without a gene match is 7.